The source of this T cell receptor beta chain is a study of tumor and adjacent non-tumor tissue in lung cancer. Across the whole study: The patients, 10 or so men and 5 women, were roughly 31 to 85 with stage I to III disease. Some 3.9 million productive TCRbeta reads were obtained per sample on average. Findings and limits, study-wide: Tumor TCR diversity, when higher, was linked to shorter survival. Top 100 clones took a larger repertoire share in normal lung.

The template was RNA from unsorted bulk tissue. Distant lung tissue was collected more than 3 cm away from the tumor edge. As concerns this clonotype: The antigen is not known. The junction shows a germline mismatch at one end, possibly a read error.

The CDR3 has 16 residues. Germline CDR1 SGHAT, CDR2 FQNNGV. The library came from three nested PCR rounds adapted from ARM-PCR protocols. In TCRdb, the multiplex PCR reads were re-called with MiXCR into one record per CDR3 protein. The repertoire holds more than 35,000 distinct CDR3 sequences, with 60% to 70% as singletons. The sequencing input was distant non-tumor lung tissue. This receptor was identified in a woman in her 40s with non-small cell lung cancer. The V and J genes are TRBV11-2 and TRBJ1-4; 7 bases are shared with TRBD1. The CDR3 protein is CAGSLGGSPTNEKLFF. The DNA of the CDR3 is TGTGCCGGCAGCTTAGGGGGCAGCCCAACTAATGAAAAACTGTTTTTT. The variable domain in full, completed from reference TRBV11-2 and TRBJ1-4, reads EAGVAQSPRYKIIEKRQSVAFWCNPISGHATLYWYQQILGQGPKLLIQFQNNGVVDDSQLPKDRFSAERLKGVDSTLKIQPAKLEDSAVYLCAGSLGGSPTNEKLFFGSGTQLSVL.